The rows below give T cell receptor beta chains drawn from one sample of a study of T cells after yellow fever vaccination. TCRdb called the 5' RACE reads again in MiXCR, with one record for every CDR3 protein. Counted here are around 200,000 distinct CDR3 sequences, 9.5% to 12% occurring once; the ten biggest clones make up 35% to 45%. Here the sequenced sample was CD8+ T cells sorted from PBMCs, taken 15 days after the yellow fever booster vaccination. The source is a man aged 18-30 years who received the YFV17D yellow fever vaccine. Each CDR3 is given with its conserved first and last residue. A D gene is named only where the DNA matches it firmly. Clone size is given for some rows only: seen once, a few or many times, or a class if the clone is expanded.

DNA | CDR3 | length | V | D | size | J
TGCAGCGTTGAAGGAGGTGGCAGGGCCCAAACCTACGAGCAGTACTTC | CSVEGGGRAQTYEQYF | 16 | TRBV29-1 | - | - | TRBJ2-7
TGTGCCAGCAGTTACTCGAACTTACGGGGACCCTACGAGCAGTACTTC | CASSYSNLRGPYEQYF | 16 | TRBV6-5 | - | many | TRBJ2-7
TGCAGTGCTAGGGAGCGGACGTATGGCTACACCTTC | CSARERTYGYTF | 12 | TRBV20-1 | - | - | TRBJ1-2
TGTGCCAGCAGTAACGACAGGCCTAATCAGCCCCAGCATTTT | CASSNDRPNQPQHF | 14 | TRBV6-6 | - | - | TRBJ1-5
TGTGCCAGCAGTTCCTCTAGCGGGGCAACAGATACGCAGTATTTT | CASSSSSGATDTQYF | 15 | TRBV7-9 | TRBD2 | few | TRBJ2-3
TGCAGCGTTGAAGCTTGGGGAGACAGGGGATCGTCCGGGGAGCTGTTTTTT | CSVEAWGDRGSSGELFF | 17 | TRBV29-1 | TRBD1 | - | TRBJ2-2
TGTGCCAGCGGCCGCGAAGGCAAAATTGCAACTAATGAAAAACTGTTTTTT | CASGREGKIATNEKLFF | 17 | TRBV2 | - | - | TRBJ1-4
TGCGCCAGCAGCCAAGGGGGGTTGGGGGCGCGGAATCAGCCCCAGCATTTT | CASSQGGLGARNQPQHF | 17 | TRBV4-1 | - | few | TRBJ1-5
TGCGCCAGCAATCACCCGCAGGGGAGCAATGATCAGTTCTTC | CASNHPQGSNDQFF | 14 | TRBV5-1 | - | - | TRBJ2-1
TGTGCCAGCAGCCAAGCGAAGCTAGCGGGGGGGAACTACAATGAGCAGTTCTTC | CASSQAKLAGGNYNEQFF | 18 | TRBV3-1 | TRBD2 | - | TRBJ2-1
TGTGCCAGTAGTAGACAGGGGGCGAACACTGAAGCTTTCTTT | CASSRQGANTEAFF | 14 | TRBV19 | TRBD1 | - | TRBJ1-1
TGTGCCAGCAGTGCCGACTCCAACAATGAGCAGTTCTTC | CASSADSNNEQFF | 13 | TRBV2 | - | few | TRBJ2-1
TGTGCTAGTGGTTTGGGAATCGGGGGCAATCAGCCCCAGCATTTT | CASGLGIGGNQPQHF | 15 | TRBV12-5 | - | - | TRBJ1-5
TGCAGCGGGCGGACTAGCGGGGGTTGGACAGATACGCAGTATTTT | CSGRTSGGWTDTQYF | 15 | TRBV29-1 | TRBD2 | few | TRBJ2-3
TGTGCCAGCAGCGGGACTAGCGGGGGCTTTTACACAGATACGCAGTATTTT | CASSGTSGGFYTDTQYF | 17 | TRBV12-3/TRBV12-4 | TRBD2 | few | TRBJ2-3
TGCGCCAGCAGCCAGGATCCACCAGGGGCCCTTCCCGAGCAGTACTTC | CASSQDPPGALPEQYF | 16 | TRBV4-1 | - | few | TRBJ2-7
TGTGCCAGCAGCTTACAGGGAACACATGACTATGGCTACACCTTC | CASSLQGTHDYGYTF | 15 | TRBV7-9 | - | few | TRBJ1-2
TGTGCCAGCTCACCAGATTCCGGTAGCACAGATACGCAGTATTTT | CASSPDSGSTDTQYF | 15 | TRBV18 | - | - | TRBJ2-3
TGTGCCAGCAGTTTTGGGTCGGGAAACACCATATATTTT | CASSFGSGNTIYF | 13 | TRBV6-5 | - | - | TRBJ1-3
TGTGCTAGTGGTCCTGACGGTTTCAATGAGCAGTTCTTC | CASGPDGFNEQFF | 13 | TRBV12-5 | - | few | TRBJ2-1
TGCGCCAGCAGCCAAGTCACGGGGAACACTGAAGCTTTCTTT | CASSQVTGNTEAFF | 14 | TRBV4-1 | - | few | TRBJ1-1
TGTGCCAGCAGCCCGCCCCAGGGACTAGCGGGGGCCCCTCGGTTCTTC | CASSPPQGLAGAPRFF | 16 | TRBV7-9 | TRBD2 | few | TRBJ2-1
TGTGCCAGCAGCTTAGTAGCGTCGGGCACAGATACGCAGTATTTT | CASSLVASGTDTQYF | 15 | TRBV7-9 | - | - | TRBJ2-3
TGTGCCAGCAGTTTAGCGGAAGGTGAAGCTTTCTTT | CASSLAEGEAFF | 12 | TRBV12-3/TRBV12-4 | - | - | TRBJ1-1
TGTGCCAACGGACAGGGAGGGGGCTATGGCTACACCTTC | CANGQGGGYGYTF | 13 | TRBV6-1 | TRBD1 | - | TRBJ1-2
TGTGCCAGCACCCAGGGGATGAACACTGAAGCTTTCTTT | CASTQGMNTEAFF | 13 | TRBV6-2/TRBV6-3 | - | - | TRBJ1-1
TGTGCCAGCAGTTTATCGGGGAGGAGAACTGAAGCTTTCTTT | CASSLSGRRTEAFF | 14 | TRBV27 | - | few | TRBJ1-1
TGCGCCAGCAGCCAAGAAATGGCAGGGAACCTAAACAATGAGCAGTTCTTC | CASSQEMAGNLNNEQFF | 17 | TRBV4-3 | - | few | TRBJ2-1
TGCAGTGCTACGGACAGCCTTAATGAAAAACTGTTTTTT | CSATDSLNEKLFF | 13 | TRBV20-1 | - | - | TRBJ1-4
TGCAGCGTTGAGGGCAGGGGCTCCTACGAGCAGTACTTC | CSVEGRGSYEQYF | 13 | TRBV29-1 | - | many | TRBJ2-7
TGCGCCAGCAGCCCCCTGGGGGGGCCAGATACGCAGTATTTT | CASSPLGGPDTQYF | 14 | TRBV4-3 | - | - | TRBJ2-3
TGTGCCACCAGTGATCCACTAGCTCCATACAATGAGCAGTTCTTC | CATSDPLAPYNEQFF | 15 | TRBV24-1 | - | - | TRBJ2-1
TGTGCCAGCAGCTCGGGGGAGACTAACTATGGCTACACCTTC | CASSSGETNYGYTF | 14 | TRBV6-2/TRBV6-3 | - | - | TRBJ1-2
TGCGCCAGCAGCCAGGGGCTTCAGGGACTACCAGTTTCCGGGGAGCTGTTTTTT | CASSQGLQGLPVSGELFF | 18 | TRBV4-1 | TRBD2 | - | TRBJ2-2
TGTGCCAGCAGCTTTCTTAATGAAAAACTGTTTTTT | CASSFLNEKLFF | 12 | TRBV7-8 | - | - | TRBJ1-4
TGTGCCAGCAGTACCGATGGGGACACAGATACGCAGTATTTT | CASSTDGDTDTQYF | 14 | TRBV12-3/TRBV12-4 | - | - | TRBJ2-3
TGTGCCTGTACTAGCGGCCAAAATGAGCAGTTCTTC | CACTSGQNEQFF | 12 | TRBV7-2 | TRBD2 | many | TRBJ2-1
TGCGCCAGCAGCCAGGAAAAGGGTGAGCCCTCCTACAATGAGCAGTTCTTC | CASSQEKGEPSYNEQFF | 17 | TRBV4-3 | - | - | TRBJ2-1
TGTGCCAGCAGTTTAGCGCCCCCAGGGTACGGCTCCTATAATTCACCCCTCCACTTT | CASSLAPPGYGSYNSPLHF | 19 | TRBV12-3/TRBV12-4 | - | few | TRBJ1-6
TGCGCCAGCAGCCAAGATCCTGGCGGGGGAGGCGATACGCAGTATTTT | CASSQDPGGGGDTQYF | 16 | TRBV4-3 | TRBD2 | - | TRBJ2-3
TGTGCCAGCAACTTCGACAGGGAGACTTCACCCCTCCACTTT | CASNFDRETSPLHF | 14 | TRBV6-5 | TRBD1 | - | TRBJ1-6
TGTGCCAGCAGCTCAGTGGGACTAGCGGGGGCCTTAGGCACAGATACGCAGTATTTT | CASSSVGLAGALGTDTQYF | 19 | TRBV7-9 | TRBD2 | few | TRBJ2-3
TGTGCCAGCAGTGCGAGCGGGGGGGTCAATGAGCAGTTCTTC | CASSASGGVNEQFF | 14 | TRBV6-1 | TRBD2 | - | TRBJ2-1
TGTGCCAGCAGCGTAGACGGAGCAGGGGAAGCAGATACGCAGTATTTT | CASSVDGAGEADTQYF | 16 | TRBV9 | - | - | TRBJ2-3
TGTGCCAGCAGTTACTCTAGGGACAGGGGGAGTTGGGAGCAGTTCTTC | CASSYSRDRGSWEQFF | 16 | TRBV6-2/TRBV6-3 | TRBD1 | few | TRBJ2-1
TGTGCCAGCAGCATACGGACGCTTGAGACCCAGTACTTC | CASSIRTLETQYF | 13 | TRBV7-9 | - | many | TRBJ2-5
TGTGCCAGCAGTTACTCCCTAGCGGGGGGGTACAATGAGCAGTTCTTC | CASSYSLAGGYNEQFF | 16 | TRBV6-5 | TRBD2 | many | TRBJ2-1
TGTGCCAGCAGCCCTCGGGGGCTCTCAGATACGCAGTATTTT | CASSPRGLSDTQYF | 14 | TRBV7-6 | - | few | TRBJ2-3
TGTGCCAGCAGGGCGGACAGGGGTAGATTCCCCTACGAGCAGTACTTC | CASRADRGRFPYEQYF | 16 | TRBV6-2/TRBV6-3 | TRBD1 | few | TRBJ2-7
TGTGCCAGCAGTGAAGCGCTTAGTAGCGGGGGATATATCTCCTACGAGCAGTACTTC | CASSEALSSGGYISYEQYF | 19 | TRBV2 | TRBD2 | many | TRBJ2-7
TGTGCCAGCAGCCAAGGACTAGCGGGGGTTACTAGCACAGATACGCAGTATTTT | CASSQGLAGVTSTDTQYF | 18 | TRBV3-1 | TRBD2 | many | TRBJ2-3
TGTGCCAGCAGCTTCGGGGCTGGGACGCAGTATTTT | CASSFGAGTQYF | 12 | TRBV7-8 | - | many | TRBJ2-3
TGCAGTGCTAGGACTAGCGGGGGCCCTCCCTACGAGCAGTACTTC | CSARTSGGPPYEQYF | 15 | TRBV20-1 | TRBD2 | - | TRBJ2-7
TGTGCCAGCAGCCAAGGGCTGGGGGGGGGTGTCACCGGGGAGCTGTTTTTT | CASSQGLGGGVTGELFF | 17 | TRBV4-2 | TRBD2 | few | TRBJ2-2
TGTGCCAGCAGTTACTATTTGGGGTCGTACTCACCCCTCCACTTT | CASSYYLGSYSPLHF | 15 | TRBV6-5 | - | - | TRBJ1-6
TGTGCCAGCAGTTACACGGGGTTGGGGGGGGCTTTCTTT | CASSYTGLGGAFF | 13 | TRBV6-5 | - | few | TRBJ1-1